These 31 T cell receptor beta chains were all obtained from the same sample, sequenced in a study of graft-versus-host responses after intestinal transplantation. Produced via immunoSEQ multiplex PCR; TCRdb's table is partial and in-frame only. Here the sample spans 43,000 or so clones, approximately 95% being singletons. This material consisted of PBMCs, taken roughly 760 days after a first intestinal transplant, on the day of a second. The source is a human patient who received an intestinal transplant, so some T cells may come from the graft donor.

The chain has TRBV18 and TRBJ2-3; TRBD2 might be the D (6 bases). The CDR3 is 13 amino acids. V gave up 6 bases and J gave up 4 bases, with 11 bases separating them. Germline V lookup: CDR1 KGHSH, CDR2 LQKENI. The CDR3 sequence is CASSRGDSDTQYF. The CDR3, as DNA: TGTGCCAGCTCGCGAGGGGACTCAGATACGCAGTATTTT. Drawing the rest from reference TRBV18 and TRBJ2-3, the complete variable domain is NAGVMQNPRHLVRRRGQEARLRCSPMKGHSHVYWYRQLPEEGLKFMVYLQKENIIDESGMPKERFSAEFPKEGPSILRIQQVVRGDSAAYFCASSRGDSDTQYFGPGTRLTVL.

The chain combines TRBV18 with TRBJ2-1; 10 nucleotides line up with TRBD2. Germline V gene lookup returns CDR1 KGHSH and CDR2 LQKENI. The CDR3 is 15 residues long. Trimming cost V 3 bases and J 9 bases; bases outside gene matches: 8. The CDR3 region has the DNA TGTGCCAGCTCACCCCTAGCGGGAGAGATCGGTGAGCAGTTCTTC. Translated, it gives CASSPLAGEIGEQFF.

This chain uses TRBV30 with TRBJ1-2; 9 bases line up with TRBD1. CDR3 size: 14 residues. The junction had 8 bases not matched to a gene; V was cut back by 4 bases and J by 5 bases. Germline assignment: CDR1 GTSNPN and CDR2 SVGIG (reference sequence). CDR3 DNA sequence: TGTGCCTGGACCCCCGGGACAGGGTTTTATGGCTACACCTTC. This translates into CAWTPGTGFYGYTF.

The V and J genes are TRBV9 and TRBJ2-7, with 7 bases aligning to TRBD2. The V gene end was trimmed by 0 bases and the J gene end by 5 bases; junction bases not matched to a gene: 11. Germline V gene lookup returns CDR1 SGDLS and CDR2 YYNGEE. The CDR3 runs to 16 residues. The CDR3 region is CASSVGPTSETNEQYF. CDR3 nucleotide sequence: TGTGCCAGCAGCGTAGGACCCACTAGCGAGACCAACGAGCAGTACTTC.

This clone was observed a single time. J is TRBJ1-4 and V is TRBV9; TRBD1 might be the D (5 bases). Trimming cost V 0 bases and J 0 bases, with 15 bases left between them. CDR1 and CDR2 from the germline V gene are SGDLS and YYNGEE. The CDR3 is 18 residues long. The CDR3: CASSVGKGTVATNEKLFF. The CDR3 bases are TGTGCCAGCAGCGTAGGGAAAGGGACCGTTGCAACTAATGAAAAACTGTTTTTT.

V usage is TRBV27 and J usage is TRBJ2-1; 7 bases are a match to TRBD1. V was clipped by 5 bases and J by 2 bases; unmatched bases: 9. The germline CDR1 and CDR2 sequences are MNHEY and SMNVEV (reference sequence). The CDR3 length is 16 residues. In nucleotides, the CDR3 is TGTGCCAGCAGTCCCGAACAGGGGTTCCCCTACAATGAGCAGTTCTTC. It codes for CASSPEQGFPYNEQFF.

V usage is TRBV5-4 and J usage is TRBJ2-7; the D gene could be TRBD1 or TRBD2 (5 bases each). CDR3 size: 12 residues. Deletions cut 4 bases from V and 7 bases from J, with 12 bases between. Germline values: CDR1 SGHNT, CDR2 YYREEE (reference sequence). The CDR3 loop is CASSRDGLEQYF. The DNA for the CDR3 is TGTGCCAGCAGCCGGGACGGCTTAGAGCAGTACTTC. Together with reference TRBV5-4 and TRBJ2-7, the CDR3 gives the full variable domain: ETGVTQSPTHLIKTRGQQVTLRCSSQSGHNTVSWYQQALGQGPQFIFQYYREEENGRGNFPPRFSGLQFPNYSSELNVNALELDDSALYLCASSRDGLEQYFGPGTRLTVT.

The rearrangement joins TRBV30 to TRBJ2-2; D unresolved. The CDR3 loop spans 15 amino acids. The V gene's germline CDR1 is GTSNPN and CDR2 SVGIG (reference sequence). V lost 0 bases, J lost 6 bases, and 14 bases lay in between. In DNA, the CDR3 is TGTGCCTGGAGTGTAAGGCGCCTAGGTGCCGGGGAGCTGTTTTTT. It codes for CAWSVRRLGAGELFF.

This sequence joins TRBV5-4 and TRBJ2-1, with D unresolved. The CDR3 runs to 14 residues. Germline assignment: CDR1 SGHNT and CDR2 YYREEE (reference sequence). The V end lost 4 bases, the J end lost 0 bases, and 8 bases lay between the germline ends. The CDR3 sequence: CASSASLSYNEQFF. CDR3 nucleotide sequence: TGTGCCAGCAGCGCGAGTCTCTCCTACAATGAGCAGTTCTTC.

The chain recombines TRBV5-4 with TRBJ2-7; 9 bases are a match to TRBD2. Germline V gene lookup returns CDR1 SGHNT and CDR2 YYREEE (reference sequence). CDR3 size: 16 residues. The V segment lost 4 bases and the J segment 5 bases; nucleotides outside the gene matches: 13. The CDR3 sequence is CASSQIRASGINEQYF. The CDR3 DNA is TGTGCCAGCAGCCAGATTAGGGCTAGCGGGATAAACGAGCAGTACTTC.

Of note for this clone: One end of the junction varies from germline; a read error may be responsible. The chain couples TRBV7-8 to TRBJ1-2, with D perhaps TRBD1 (5 bases). The V gene's germline CDR1 is SGHVS and CDR2 FQNEAQ. The CDR3 consists of 15 residues. CDR3 loop: CASSLESYRIVGYAF. For the CDR3, the DNA is TGTGCCAGCAGCTTAGAATCTTACAGGATCGTTGGCTACGCCTTC.

The chain combines TRBV30 with TRBJ2-5; D perhaps matches TRBD1 (5 bases). Near its end, the DNA agrees better with TRBJ2-7, so the J call may be wrong. Looked up from germline, CDR1 is GTSNPN and CDR2 is SVGIG (reference sequence). CDR3 length: 13 amino acids. CDR3 nucleotides: TGTGCCTGGATCGACGGGTCAGGGAACGAGCAGTACTTC. Translation: CAWIDGSGNEQYF.

J is TRBJ2-5 and V is TRBV10-3; 7 bases line up with TRBD1. The DNA end favors TRBJ2-7, so the J call may be wrong. CDR3 length equals 13 residues. The germline V gene has CDR1 ENHRY and CDR2 SYGVKD. The CDR3 nucleotides read TGTGCCACTCCCGGGACAGAAAACTACGAGCAGTACTTC. Its protein is CATPGTENYEQYF.

V gene TRBV15 combines with J gene TRBJ2-1, with 7 bases lining up with TRBD2. The germline V gene encodes CDR1 LNHNV and CDR2 YYDKDF (reference sequence). This CDR3 is built from 12 residues. V gave up 6 bases and J gave up 8 bases; unmatched junction bases: 4. The CDR3 reads CATRWAGDEQFF. CDR3 DNA sequence: TGTGCCACCAGGTGGGCGGGGGATGAGCAGTTCTTC.

The table lists this clone with a count of one. The J gene is TRBJ2-7, the V gene TRBV7-9; D gene uncertain. The CDR3 totals 15 residues. Trimming shortened V by 1 base and J by 5 bases, and 15 bases separated the two germline ends. Germline CDR1 SEHNR, CDR2 FQNEAQ (reference sequence). In DNA, the CDR3 is TGTGCCAGCAGCTTAGAGAAGGGCCGTGCCCACGAGCAGTACTTC. Residues: CASSLEKGRAHEQYF. Drawing the rest from reference TRBV7-9 and TRBJ2-7, the complete variable domain is DTGVSQNPRHKITKRGQNVTFRCDPISEHNRLYWYRQTLGQGPEFLTYFQNEAQLEKSRLLSDRFSAERPKGSFSTLEIQRTEQGDSAMYLCASSLEKGRAHEQYFGPGTRLTVT.

The chain carries TRBV6-1 and TRBJ2-1; 7 bases map to TRBD2. The germline V gene has CDR1 MNHNS and CDR2 SASEGT. The CDR3 covers 12 residues. V lost 2 bases and J lost 9; bases outside the gene matches: 1. CDR3 protein: CASSEWGGEQFF. In DNA, the CDR3 is TGTGCCAGCAGTGAATGGGGGGGTGAGCAGTTCTTC.

The chain uses TRBV30 and TRBJ1-4; D is unclear. Germline CDR1 is GTSNPN and CDR2 is SVGIG (reference sequence). The germline V and J ends were trimmed by 5 bases and 2 bases, with 9 bases remaining between them. The CDR3 consists of 13 residues. CDR3 coding DNA: TGTGCCTGGTCCATTGCGACTAATGAAAAACTGTTTTTT. Encoded protein: CAWSIATNEKLFF.

V gene TRBV6-1 combines with J gene TRBJ2-7; 12 bases are shared with TRBD2. Germline loops: CDR1 MNHNS, CDR2 SASEGT. Trimming at V came to 5 bases and at J to 4 bases, leaving 6 bases not matched to a gene. The CDR3 sequence is 15 residues long. The CDR3: CASSLAGGPRYEQYF. The CDR3 DNA is TGTGCCAGCAGTCTAGCGGGAGGGCCCCGTTACGAGCAGTACTTC.

The chain combines TRBV23-1 with TRBJ2-7, with 10 bases lining up with TRBD2. TRBV23-1 is classed as an ORF, of uncertain function. The CDR3 is 17 amino acids. V lost 1 base, J lost 1 base, and 7 bases stayed unmatched. Here the CDR3 DNA reads TGCGCCAGCAGTCAATGGTTAAGGACTAGCGGTTCCTACGAGCAGTACTTC. It specifies CASSQWLRTSGSYEQYF.

This clone was picked up a small number of times. The chain employs TRBV11-3 and TRBJ1-1, with D perhaps matching TRBD1 (5 bases). CDR1 is SGHNT, CDR2 YENEEA, per germline. The V end lost 5 bases, the J end lost 4 bases, and 23 bases lay between the germline ends. The CDR3 sequence is 17 residues long. CDR3: CASSTWAGSGIGTEAFF. For the CDR3, the DNA is TGTGCCAGCAGCACATGGGCAGGGTCGGGGATTGGCACTGAAGCTTTCTTT.

V is TRBV14 and J is TRBJ2-3; D perhaps matches TRBD2 (6 bases). Germline V gene sequence: CDR1 SGHDN, CDR2 FVKESK. Trimming took off 0 bases at V and 2 bases at J, with 12 bases between the two ends. The CDR3 has 16 amino acids. As DNA, the CDR3 is TGTGCCAGCAGCCAAGAGGGGAGGAGACCCACAGATACGCAGTATTTT. Amino acids: CASSQEGRRPTDTQYF.

The chain uses TRBV30 and TRBJ2-4, with D unresolved. The germline V gene has CDR1 GTSNPN and CDR2 SVGIG (reference sequence). The CDR3 is made up of 13 amino acids. V was trimmed by 1 base and J by 6 bases, leaving 10 bases between them. In nucleotides, the CDR3 is TGTGCCTGGAGTGGGTCCCACTCAAACATTCAGTACTTC. It codes for CAWSGSHSNIQYF.

The chain recombines TRBV4-1 with TRBJ1-4, with D possibly being TRBD1 (5 bases). V gave up 5 bases and J gave up 7 bases, with 32 bases separating them. The CDR3 has 20 residues. The germline gives CDR1 MGHRA, CDR2 YSYEKL. In nucleotides, the CDR3 is TGCGCCAGCAGCGGCCGGGACCGAAGAACCCTAACCGGTTGGGTTGAAAAACTGTTTTTT. Protein: CASSGRDRRTLTGWVEKLFF.

The V gene is TRBV7-6, the J gene TRBJ1-2; D gene unclear. This CDR3 is 12 amino acids long. Germline assignment: CDR1 SGHVS and CDR2 FNYEAQ. Trimming left V 6 bases short and J 6 bases short, with 11 bases between. The CDR3 reads CASRQFADGYTF. The CDR3 nucleotides are TGTGCCAGCAGGCAGTTCGCCGATGGCTACACCTTC. The whole variable domain, remainder taken from reference TRBV7-6 and TRBJ1-2, is GAGVSQSPRYKVTKRGQDVALRCDPISGHVSLYWYRQALGQGPEFLTYFNYEAQQDKSGLPNDRFSAERPEGSISTLTIQRTEQRDSAMYRCASRQFADGYTFGSGTRLTVV.

This clone was picked up one time. This sequence joins TRBV6-5 and TRBJ2-2, with D tentatively TRBD1 or TRBD2 (5 bases each). Trimming stripped 5 bases from V and 9 bases from J, with 16 bases between. The CDR3 extends over 14 amino acids. Germline CDR1 is MNHEY and CDR2 is SVGAGI. CDR3 protein: CASSSPTRGRELFF. The CDR3 bases are TGTGCCAGCAGTAGCCCGACGAGGGGTCGGGAGCTGTTTTTT.

The chain employs TRBV7-3 and TRBJ2-7, with 11 nucleotides matching TRBD1. This CDR3 has 15 residues. Germline V lookup: CDR1 SGHTA, CDR2 FQGTGA. The ends lost 8 bases at V and 3 bases at J; junction bases unmatched: 9. CDR3 amino acids: CASAKTGTGGYEQYF. The CDR3 DNA follows: TGTGCCAGCGCAAAGACCGGGACAGGGGGCTACGAGCAGTACTTC.

The J gene is TRBJ2-5, the V gene TRBV30; perhaps D is TRBD1 or TRBD2 (5 bases each). CDR3 length: 15 amino acids. Trimming left V 3 bases short and J 5 bases short, with 19 bases between. Germline CDR1 reads GTSNPN; CDR2 reads SVGIG (reference sequence). The CDR3 loop is CAWSQSPGREETQYF. In DNA, the CDR3 is TGTGCCTGGAGCCAATCCCCAGGCAGGGAGGAGACCCAGTACTTC.

This clone was found once. This sequence joins TRBV2 and TRBJ1-2; 7 nucleotides agree with TRBD1. V dropped 2 bases and J dropped 4; count of bases not matched to a gene: 1. The CDR3 runs to 13 residues. Germline V gene data show CDR1 as SNHLY and CDR2 as FYNNEI. The CDR3 sequence: CASSERGPYGYTF. Here the CDR3 DNA reads TGTGCCAGCAGTGAAAGGGGGCCCTATGGCTACACCTTC.

V gene TRBV6-5 combines with J gene TRBJ2-7, with 8 positions matching TRBD2. The CDR3 spans 15 residues. The germline V gene encodes CDR1 MNHEY and CDR2 SVGAGI. V lost 3 bases and J lost 2; bases outside the gene matches: 6. CDR3 residues: CASSYPSGGTYEQYF. The CDR3, as DNA: TGTGCCAGCAGTTATCCCTCGGGAGGGACCTACGAGCAGTACTTC.

The CDR3 bases are TGTGCCAGCAGTGAAATAAGCATTCAGTACTTC. This encodes CASSEISIQYF. V and J are TRBV2 and TRBJ2-4; D not certain. The CDR3 runs 11 residues. Germline V gene lookup returns CDR1 SNHLY and CDR2 FYNNEI. The V and J ends lost 2 bases and 9 bases respectively, with 5 bases between them.

The chain has TRBV15 and TRBJ1-2, with 10 bases aligning to TRBD1. V gave up 1 base and J gave up 6 bases; unmatched junction bases: 14. The length of the CDR3 is 18 residues. Germline V gives CDR1 LNHNV, CDR2 YYDKDF (reference sequence). CDR3 region: CATSRVGQGTLSLDGYTF. The CDR3 region has the DNA TGTGCCACCAGCAGAGTGGGACAGGGGACCCTTTCCCTGGATGGCTACACCTTC. The variable domain in full, completed from reference TRBV15 and TRBJ1-2, reads DAMVIQNPRYQVTQFGKPVTLSCSQTLNHNVMYWYQQKSSQAPKLLFHYYDKDFNNEADTPDNFQSRRPNTSFCFLDIRSPGLGDTAMYLCATSRVGQGTLSLDGYTFGSGTRLTVV.